This TCR beta chain was captured in a study of blood T cell repertoires in COVID-19. In the study overall: PBMCs, B-cell-depleted T cells, or T cells provided the cDNA or gDNA that made up the material.

The protocol was immunoSEQ multiplex PCR, while the TCRdb copy is restricted to in-frame clones and leaves out a portion. The data show a few hundred thousand clones, around 85% seen once. V lost 11 bases to trimming and J lost 8 bases; unmatched junction nucleotides: 9. The CDR3 is 13 residues long. Per the germline V gene, CDR1 is ENHRY and CDR2 is SYGVKD. The study assigned cohorts using participant-reported clinical history. Among Cohort 3 donors, those recovered had two negative PCRs, clearance, or symptom resolution. The chain combines TRBV10-3 with TRBJ1-6; 7 bases line up with TRBD1. This receptor was obtained from a man aged 35 to 55 who had recovered from COVID-19. The sequenced material came from PBMCs or T cells enriched from blood (not recorded which). The CDR3, as DNA: TGTGCCGGAGGGGACAGCCGAGATTCACCCCTCCACTTT. This encodes CAGGDSRDSPLHF.